This record covers a single T cell receptor (beta chain). Its target is not known. The germline gene is not matched at one end of the junction; a read error may be the cause. The data derive from a study of T cells in Graves' hyperthyroidism and ophthalmopathy. Study-wide results and limits: A 13 V-J signature model discriminated ophthalmopathy versus stable hyperthyroidism. Most clonotypes expanded in thyroid above 0.001 were likewise present in blood.

The CDR3 runs 14 residues. The germline V gene has CDR1 SGHDT and CDR2 YYEEEE. Hyperthyroidism in the patients, aged 18 to 65, was newly diagnosed and under 2 months in duration. Reasons for excluding patients were uncontrolled infection, other autoimmune disease, pregnancy or lactation. RNA transcripts gave rise to amplified TCR beta CDR3 regions. HTBI primers were used for first-round RT-PCR of the TCR CDR3. One entry per CDR3 protein results from TCRdb running MiXCR on the multiplex PCR reads. Of 300,000 to 400,000 distinct CDR3 sequences listed, approximately 18% are singletons. This sequence was found in a woman between 45 and 65 years old with Graves' hyperthyroidism. The sample consisted of blood. The V call is TRBV5-6, the J call TRBJ1-3; the D gene is possibly TRBD1 (5 bases). CDR3: CVSSLGTSGNTIYF. The CDR3 nucleotides are TGTGTCAGCAGCTTGGGGACCTCTGGAAACACCATATATTTT.